This paragraph covers one T cell receptor (beta chain) sequence. This record belongs to a study of blood T cell repertoires in COVID-19. Study background: Donors in the United States, Italy and Spain gave samples during acute or convalescent COVID-19. T cells, B-cell-depleted T cells, or PBMCs provided the cDNA or gDNA that served as material.

Authors' methods: It was from reference gene primer amplification that nucleated cell counts were estimated. Sequenced by immunoSEQ multiplex PCR; TCRdb stores in-frame clones only, minus some. Clone size and V and J calls were adopted from that table, with D and trimming inferred from the DNA. The sample has roughly 92,000 clones, around 87% seen once. Germline CDR1 and CDR2: MNHNY and SVGAGI (reference sequence). CDR3 length: 15 residues. V lost 6 bases to trimming and J lost 0 bases, with 15 bases between them. The material sequenced was peripheral blood. The TCR originated in a human donor with acute or convalescent COVID-19. The donor label of this sample is uncertain. The chain links TRBV6-6 to TRBJ2-7; D ambiguous. The CDR3 DNA follows: TGTGCCAGCAGCGACACATTTGCCACCTCCTACGAGCAGTACTTC. It translates to CASSDTFATSYEQYF.